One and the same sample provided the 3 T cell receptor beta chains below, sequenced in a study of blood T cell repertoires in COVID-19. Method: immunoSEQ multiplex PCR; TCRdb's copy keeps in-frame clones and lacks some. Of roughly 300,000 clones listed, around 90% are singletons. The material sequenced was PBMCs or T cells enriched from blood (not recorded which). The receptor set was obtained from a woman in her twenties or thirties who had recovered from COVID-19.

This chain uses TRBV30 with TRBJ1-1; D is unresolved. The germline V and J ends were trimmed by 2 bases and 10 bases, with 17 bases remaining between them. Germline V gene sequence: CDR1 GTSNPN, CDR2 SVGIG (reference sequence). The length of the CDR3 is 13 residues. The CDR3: CAWSLPEGIAAFF. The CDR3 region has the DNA TGTGCCTGGAGTCTACCGGAGGGTATTGCAGCTTTCTTT.

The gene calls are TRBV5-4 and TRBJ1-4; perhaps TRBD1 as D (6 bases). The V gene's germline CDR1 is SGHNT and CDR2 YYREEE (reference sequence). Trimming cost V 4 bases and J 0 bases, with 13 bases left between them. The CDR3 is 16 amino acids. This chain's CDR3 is CASSAGGGTTNEKLFF. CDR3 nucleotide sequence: TGTGCCAGCAGCGCGGGGGGCGGGACAACTAATGAAAAACTGTTTTTT.

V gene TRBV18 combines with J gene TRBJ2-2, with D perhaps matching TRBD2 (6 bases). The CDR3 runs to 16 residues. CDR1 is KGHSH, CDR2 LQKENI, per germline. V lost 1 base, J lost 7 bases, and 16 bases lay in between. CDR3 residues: CASSPLNRERIGELFF. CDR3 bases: TGTGCCAGCTCACCACTGAATCGGGAGCGAATCGGGGAGCTGTTTTTT.